This TCR beta chain was retrieved from a study of cytomegalovirus exposure and HLA in healthy donors. The PCR ran on 60 Vbeta and 13 Jbeta primers. Measured with immunoSEQ multiplex PCR; TCRdb has only the in-frame clones, and not every one. This sample contains 150,000 or so clones. V lost 1 base to trimming and J lost 0 bases, with 7 bases between them. The germline V gene encodes CDR1 SGHKS and CDR2 YYEKEE (reference sequence). CDR3 length: 14 residues. The sequencing input was PBMCs. J is TRBJ1-1 and V is TRBV5-5; D not resolved. The TCR sequence derives from a woman aged 45-60 years in good health and CMV-seronegative. The CDR3 DNA follows: TGTGCCAGCAGCTTGATGAGGTTGAACACTGAAGCTTTCTTT. Protein product: CASSLMRLNTEAFF.